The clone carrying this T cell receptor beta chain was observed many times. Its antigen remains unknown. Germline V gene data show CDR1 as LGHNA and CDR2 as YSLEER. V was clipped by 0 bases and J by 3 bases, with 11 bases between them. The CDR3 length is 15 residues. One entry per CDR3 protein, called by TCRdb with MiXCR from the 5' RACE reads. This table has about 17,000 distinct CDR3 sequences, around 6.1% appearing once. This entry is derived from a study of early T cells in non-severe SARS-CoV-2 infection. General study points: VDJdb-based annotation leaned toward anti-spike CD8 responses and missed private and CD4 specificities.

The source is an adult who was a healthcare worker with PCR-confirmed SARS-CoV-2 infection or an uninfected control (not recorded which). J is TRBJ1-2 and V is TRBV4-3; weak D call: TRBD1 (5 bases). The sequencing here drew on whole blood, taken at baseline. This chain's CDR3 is CASSQEFGTDYGYTF. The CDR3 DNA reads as TGCGCCAGCAGCCAAGAATTCGGGACGGACTATGGCTACACCTTC.